Presented here are 10 T cell receptor beta chains from one specimen sequenced in a study of T-cell memory formation after mild COVID-19. Using its own MiXCR run on the 5' RACE reads, TCRdb lists one record per CDR3 protein. The sample lists 200,000 to 250,000 distinct CDR3 sequences; approximately 9% were seen once. The source material was PBMCs or a T cell subset sorted from them (not recorded which). These receptors came from a man between 18 and 35 years old who had mild COVID-19 (a few samples of this study predate the infection). Cell type and time point are not known.

This clonotype occurred a few times. The V gene is TRBV27, the J gene TRBJ2-3, with 7 bases identical to TRBD1. V lost 6 bases to trimming and J lost 6 bases; unmatched junction nucleotides: 9. Germline V CDR1 and CDR2: MNHEY, SMNVEV (reference sequence). CDR3 size: 14 residues. The CDR3, as DNA: TGTGCCAGCAGAACAGGGGTACATTGGGATACGCAGTATTTT. It codes for CASRTGVHWDTQYF.

This clonotype has just a few counts. The rearrangement links TRBV12-3 or TRBV12-4 to TRBJ2-5; perhaps TRBD2 as D (6 bases). This CDR3 spans 14 amino acids. Trimming left V 7 bases short and J 5 bases short, with 17 bases between. The CDR3 coding sequence is TGTGCCAGCATCGGGACCGGGAGTCGTGAGACCCAGTACTTC. It yields the protein CASIGTGSRETQYF.

This clonotype was counted at least ten times. This chain joins TRBV6-5 and TRBJ2-1, with TRBD1 identical over 8 bases. The V and J ends lost 6 bases and 0 bases, in that order; junction bases with no gene match: 4. Germline lookup yields CDR1 MNHEY and CDR2 SVGAGI. The CDR3 runs to 15 residues. Here the CDR3 DNA reads TGTGCCAGCAGCCAAACAGGGGGCTCCTACAATGAGCAGTTCTTC. It translates to CASSQTGGSYNEQFF.

The genes are TRBV11-2 and TRBJ1-5; no clear D. The CDR3 extends over 12 amino acids. In germline, CDR1 is SGHAT, CDR2 FQNNGV. The V end lost 10 bases, the J end lost 4 bases, and 11 bases lay between the germline ends. The CDR3 loop is CAKGLWNQPQHF. The CDR3 DNA sequence: TGTGCCAAGGGCCTCTGGAATCAGCCCCAGCATTTT. Complete variable domain (other parts from reference TRBV11-2 and TRBJ1-5): EAGVAQSPRYKIIEKRQSVAFWCNPISGHATLYWYQQILGQGPKLLIQFQNNGVVDDSQLPKDRFSAERLKGVDSTLKIQPAKLEDSAVYLCAKGLWNQPQHFGDGTRLSIL.

The chain joins TRBV6-2 or TRBV6-3 to TRBJ2-1; D uncertain. With 2 bases removed from V and 7 bases from J, the gap between germline ends came to 6 bases. This CDR3 region has 12 residues. Germline V gene lookup returns CDR1 MNHEY and CDR2 SVGEGT. The CDR3: CASSYTRNEQFF. The CDR3 nucleotides read TGTGCCAGCAGTTACACGCGTAATGAGCAGTTCTTC.

This clonotype was found a few times. The V call is TRBV29-1, the J call TRBJ1-2; D not certain. Trimming left V 2 bases short and J 4 bases short, with 8 bases between. Germline assignment: CDR1 SQVTM and CDR2 ANQGSEA. This CDR3 is built from 12 residues. CDR3 loop: CSVESATYGYTF. The CDR3 DNA reads TGCAGCGTTGAATCGGCTACCTATGGCTACACCTTC.

This clonotype was observed many times. The chain recombines TRBV11-2 with TRBJ2-5; 9 bases agree with TRBD1. Germline CDR1 SGHAT, CDR2 FQNNGV. CDR3 size: 15 residues. The trim removed 5 bases at V and 1 base at J, leaving 5 bases unmatched. The CDR3 DNA sequence: TGTGCCAGCAGCCGAGGGACAGGGCGCCAAGAGACCCAGTACTTC. Translating it yields CASSRGTGRQETQYF.

The CDR3 DNA is TGCGCCAGCAGGATAGCGGGGGCCGGGGGAGATACGCAGTATTTT. This translates into CASRIAGAGGDTQYF. The gene calls are TRBV5-1 and TRBJ2-3, with 9 bases matching TRBD2. Germline V gives CDR1 SGHRS, CDR2 YFSETQ. With V trimmed by 5 bases and J by 5 bases, 9 bases remained unmatched. CDR3 length equals 15 residues.

This clonotype turned up a few times. CDR3 nucleotides: TGTGCCAGTGTACGGACAGGGCATGGCTACACCTTC. Protein: CASVRTGHGYTF. The J gene is TRBJ1-2, the V gene TRBV19; 8 bases align to TRBD1. From germline, CDR1 is LNHDA and CDR2 SQIVND (reference sequence). The V gene end was trimmed by 8 bases and the J gene end by 6 bases; junction bases not matched to a gene: 5. The CDR3 extends over 12 amino acids.

This clonotype was detected a few times. J is TRBJ1-1 and V is TRBV7-2; no clear D gene. The CDR3 has 10 residues. Trimming stripped 4 bases from V and 10 bases from J, with 7 bases between. CDR1 and CDR2 (germline): SGHTA, FQGNSA. This chain's CDR3 is CASSSYLAFF. The CDR3 DNA is TGTGCCAGCAGCTCCTACTTAGCTTTCTTT.